This T cell receptor beta chain originates from a study of T cells after yellow fever vaccination. The V end lost 3 bases, the J end lost 0 bases, and 17 bases lay between the germline ends. The CDR3 is made up of 17 amino acids. In TCRdb, the 5' RACE reads were re-called with MiXCR into one record per CDR3 protein. The sample consists of hundreds of thousands of distinct CDR3 sequences, more than 3% of them appearing once. This chain uses TRBV12-3 or TRBV12-4 with TRBJ1-1; tentatively, D is TRBD1 (5 bases). The clonotype comes from a man aged 18 to 30 who received the YFV17D yellow fever vaccine. Here the sequenced sample was PBMCs, taken on the day of the yellow fever booster vaccination. The chain's CDR3 is CASSLGGALRVNTEAFF. The CDR3, as DNA: TGTGCCAGCAGTTTGGGGGGAGCGCTTCGGGTGAACACTGAAGCTTTCTTT.